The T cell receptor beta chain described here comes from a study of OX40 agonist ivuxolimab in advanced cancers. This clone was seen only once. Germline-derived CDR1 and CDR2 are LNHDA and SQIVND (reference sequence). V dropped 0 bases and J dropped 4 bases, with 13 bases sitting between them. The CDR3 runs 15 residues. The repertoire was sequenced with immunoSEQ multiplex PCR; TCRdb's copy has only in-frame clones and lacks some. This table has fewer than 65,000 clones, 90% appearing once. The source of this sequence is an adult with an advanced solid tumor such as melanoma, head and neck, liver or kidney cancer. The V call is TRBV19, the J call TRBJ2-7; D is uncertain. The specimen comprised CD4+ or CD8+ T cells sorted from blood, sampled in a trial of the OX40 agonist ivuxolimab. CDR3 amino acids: CASSIEPSRRYEQYF. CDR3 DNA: TGTGCCAGTAGTATAGAACCCTCCAGACGATACGAGCAGTACTTC.